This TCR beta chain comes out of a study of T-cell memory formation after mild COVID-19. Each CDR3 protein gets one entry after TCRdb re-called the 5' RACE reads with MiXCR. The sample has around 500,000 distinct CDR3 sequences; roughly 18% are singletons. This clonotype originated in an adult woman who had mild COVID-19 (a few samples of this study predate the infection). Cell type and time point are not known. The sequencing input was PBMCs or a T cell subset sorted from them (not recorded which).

This chain's CDR3 is CASSLAWGNTEAFF. The CDR3 bases are TGTGCCAGCAGCTTGGCCTGGGGGAACACTGAAGCTTTCTTT. The rearrangement joins TRBV5-6 to TRBJ1-1; D not resolved. Per germline, CDR1 SGHDT and CDR2 YYEEEE. The CDR3 is 14 amino acids. Trimming took 0 bases from V and 1 from J, leaving 7 bases between them.